The T cell receptor (beta chain) under discussion was sequenced for a study of blood T cell repertoires in COVID-19. Study information: Both acute and convalescent COVID-19 samples were obtained from the United States, Italy and Spain. Sources were T cells, B-cell-depleted T cells, or PBMCs; the material itself was cDNA or gDNA.

Study processing details: Estimated nucleated cell counts came from reference gene primer amplification. Clones were read by immunoSEQ multiplex PCR, and TCRdb kept only the in-frame ones, dropping some. The V and J calls and the clone size are those of that table, but D and trimming were determined from the DNA. The sample yields over 150,000 clones, about four fifths seen once. This CDR3 has 13 amino acids. Trimming shortened V by 3 bases and J by 3 bases, and 8 bases separated the two germline ends. CDR1 is SGHRS and CDR2 is YFSETQ in the germline V gene. The chain joins TRBV5-1 to TRBJ2-3, with a tentative D call TRBD1 (5 bases). The TCR comes from a man aged 18 to 29 with active or convalescent COVID-19. The sample taken for sequencing was peripheral blood. This chain's CDR3 is CASSWQGTDTQYF. The CDR3 DNA sequence: TGCGCCAGCAGCTGGCAGGGTACAGATACGCAGTATTTT.